These 32 T cell receptor beta chains came from one sample sequenced in a study of blood T cell repertoires in COVID-19. TCRdb's copy holds only in-frame clones and misses some; the assay was immunoSEQ multiplex PCR. Of 250,000 to 350,000 clones in the sample, roughly 87% were seen once. Sequenced input: PBMCs or T cells enriched from blood (not recorded which). Every receptor here comes from a woman between 40 and 55 years old who had recovered from COVID-19.

The J gene is TRBJ2-7, the V gene TRBV18, with D perhaps TRBD2 (6 bases). Germline CDR1 KGHSH, CDR2 LQKENI. The CDR3 totals 18 residues. V was trimmed by 0 bases and J by 3 bases, leaving 21 bases between them. DNA of the CDR3: TGTGCCAGCTCACCACCTCCCGGGCTCGGGGCGGGGCACTACGAGCAGTACTTC. Its protein product is CASSPPPGLGAGHYEQYF.

The chain joins TRBV5-4 to TRBJ2-1; D might be TRBD2 (5 bases). V was pared by 0 bases and J by 4 bases, with 8 bases between. Germline values: CDR1 SGHNT, CDR2 YYREEE (reference sequence). This CDR3 comprises 14 residues. The CDR3 spells CASSLGGPYNEQFF. CDR3 nucleotide sequence: TGTGCCAGCAGCTTGGGAGGGCCTTACAATGAGCAGTTCTTC.

J is TRBJ2-3 and V is TRBV28, with TRBD2 identical over 9 bases. The CDR3 covers 15 residues. Per germline, CDR1 MDHEN and CDR2 SYDVKM. Unmatched junction bases numbered 7, after V lost 6 bases and J lost 3 bases. Here the CDR3 DNA reads TGTGCCAGCAGCCGTCTAGCGGGAAGTACAGATACGCAGTATTTT. Translating it yields CASSRLAGSTDTQYF. The full variable domain, its missing parts supplied by reference TRBV28 and TRBJ2-3, is DVKVTQSSRYLVKRTGEKVFLECVQDMDHENMFWYRQDPGLGLRLIYFSYDVKMKEKGDIPEGYSVSREKKERFSLILESASTNQTSMYLCASSRLAGSTDTQYFGPGTRLTVL.

This rearrangement joins TRBV5-1 to TRBJ2-1, with TRBD2 matching 9 bases. The CDR3 contains 17 residues. Trimming cost V 1 base and J 7 bases; bases outside gene matches: 12. Germline CDR1 SGHRS, CDR2 YFSETQ. The CDR3 sequence is CASSLLMAGGRANEQFF. For the CDR3, the DNA is TGCGCCAGCAGCTTGCTCATGGCGGGAGGGAGGGCTAATGAGCAGTTCTTC.

V usage is TRBV28 and J usage is TRBJ1-5; D unclear. CDR3 length equals 15 residues. CDR1 MDHEN and CDR2 SYDVKM come from the germline V gene. The germline V and J ends were trimmed by 3 bases and 5 bases, with 14 bases remaining between them. CDR3 in amino acids: CASSFSGKRDQPQHF. The CDR3 region has the DNA TGTGCCAGCAGTTTCTCGGGGAAAAGGGATCAGCCCCAGCATTTT.

The chain carries TRBV7-3 and TRBJ2-1; 12 bases map to TRBD2. V dropped 2 bases and J dropped 4; count of bases not matched to a gene: 3. Germline V lookup: CDR1 SGHTA, CDR2 FQGTGA. The CDR3 consists of 16 residues. CDR3 sequence: CASSLGGLAGYNEQFF. The CDR3 DNA follows: TGTGCCAGCAGCTTAGGCGGACTAGCGGGATACAATGAGCAGTTCTTC.

This clone occurred once. The chain links TRBV5-6 to TRBJ2-7; TRBD2 might be the D (6 bases). V lost 3 bases, J lost 0 bases, and 13 bases lay in between. The CDR3 is 15 amino acids. In germline, CDR1 is SGHDT, CDR2 YYEEEE. The CDR3: CASSYGTLSSYEQYF. As DNA, the CDR3 is TGTGCCAGCAGCTACGGGACTCTGAGCTCCTACGAGCAGTACTTC.

The J gene is TRBJ2-3, the V gene TRBV2, with 7 bases identical to TRBD1. CDR3 size: 15 residues. CDR1 is SNHLY, CDR2 FYNNEI, per germline. V dropped 8 bases and J dropped 2; count of bases not matched to a gene: 10. The chain's CDR3 is CASQGVQLLTDTQYF. CDR3 DNA sequence: TGTGCCAGCCAGGGGGTGCAGCTTCTCACAGATACGCAGTATTTT.

This chain joins TRBV2 and TRBJ1-2; D possibly corresponds to TRBD1 (6 bases). The CDR3 is made up of 14 amino acids. CDR1 and CDR2 from the germline V gene are SNHLY and FYNNEI. Between the trimmed V and J ends, which lost 3 bases and 2 bases, there was a span of 10 bases. CDR3 sequence (DNA): TGTGCCAGCAGTGATCAGGGGACCAACTATGGCTACACCTTC. Translating it yields CASSDQGTNYGYTF.

The J gene is TRBJ2-1, the V gene TRBV10-1, with D possibly being TRBD1 (5 bases). The CDR3 has 16 residues. Per germline, CDR1 WNHNN and CDR2 SYGVQD (reference sequence). The germline V and J ends were trimmed by 0 bases and 1 base, with 10 bases remaining between them. CDR3 protein: CASSESHPGSYNEQFF. The CDR3 DNA reads as TGCGCCAGCAGTGAGTCCCATCCAGGGTCCTACAATGAGCAGTTCTTC.

CDR3 coding DNA: TGCAGCGTTGAAGAACAAGTCGGGAACACCTTC. Its translation: CSVEEQVGNTF. V and J are TRBV29-1 and TRBJ1-2; no clear D. CDR1 and CDR2 from the germline V gene are SQVTM and ANQGSEA. The CDR3 has 11 amino acids. V was clipped by 0 bases and J by 12 bases, with 11 bases between them.

This chain links TRBV19 with TRBJ1-5, with D unclear. CDR1 and CDR2 (germline): LNHDA, SQIVND (reference sequence). The CDR3 is made up of 15 amino acids. The V end was cut by 8 bases, the J end by 0 bases, with 14 bases between. In nucleotides, the CDR3 is TGTGCCAGTGGTCGCGGCAGCTATAGCAATCAGCCCCAGCATTTT. Translating it yields CASGRGSYSNQPQHF. Filled out from reference TRBV19 and TRBJ1-5, the complete variable domain reads DGGITQSPKYLFRKEGQNVTLSCEQNLNHDAMYWYRQDPGQGLRLIYYSQIVNDFQKGDIAEGYSVSREKKESFPLTVTSAQKNPTAFYLCASGRGSYSNQPQHFGDGTRLSIL.

This chain connects TRBV5-1 to TRBJ1-4; D unclear. Germline V gene lookup returns CDR1 SGHRS and CDR2 YFSETQ. V was clipped by 4 bases and J by 0 bases, with 13 bases between them. The CDR3 length is 16 residues. CDR3 protein: CASSEGSISTNEKLFF. Written as DNA, the CDR3 is TGCGCCAGCAGCGAGGGAAGTATCTCAACTAATGAAAAACTGTTTTTT. Looking up the rest from reference TRBV5-1 and TRBJ1-4 gives the full variable domain: KAGVTQTPRYLIKTRGQQVTLSCSPISGHRSVSWYQQTPGQGLQFLFEYFSETQRNKGNFPGRFSGRQFSNSRSEMNVSTLELGDSALYLCASSEGSISTNEKLFFGSGTQLSVL.

The rearrangement joins TRBV11-2 to TRBJ2-7; 12 bases are shared with TRBD2. This CDR3 is built from 15 residues. Germline V CDR1 and CDR2: SGHAT, FQNNGV. The V segment lost 6 bases and the J segment 3 bases; nucleotides outside the gene matches: 6. CDR3 nucleotides: TGTGCCAGCAGGCGCCTAGCGGGAGGGCTCTACGAGCAGTACTTC. The encoded protein is CASRRLAGGLYEQYF.

V is TRBV2 and J is TRBJ1-1, with 7 bases that match TRBD1. Germline V lookup: CDR1 SNHLY, CDR2 FYNNEI. CDR3 length equals 14 residues. V lost 6 bases to trimming and J lost 0 bases; unmatched junction nucleotides: 4. This CDR3 reads CASRRRGLNTEAFF. The CDR3 DNA follows: TGTGCCAGCAGAAGAAGGGGGCTGAACACTGAAGCTTTCTTT.

The chain joins TRBV19 to TRBJ2-2, with 8 positions matching TRBD1. The CDR3 consists of 14 residues. Germline CDR1 LNHDA, CDR2 SQIVND (reference sequence). V trimming: 3 bases; J trimming: 4 bases; junction bases outside the gene matches: 1. In DNA form, the CDR3 reads TGTGCCAGTAGTATGACAGGGGTCACCGGGGAGCTGTTTTTT. Translation: CASSMTGVTGELFF.

The rearrangement links TRBV27 to TRBJ1-2; D is possibly TRBD1 (6 bases). Germline-derived CDR1 and CDR2 are MNHEY and SMNVEV (reference sequence). The germline V and J ends were trimmed by 3 bases and 4 bases, with 9 bases remaining between them. The CDR3 contains 13 residues. CDR3 amino acids: CASSLQGSYGYTF. In DNA, the CDR3 is TGTGCCAGCAGTTTGCAGGGGAGCTATGGCTACACCTTC.

The sample holds one count of this clone. The chain joins TRBV7-2 to TRBJ2-5, with 7 bases identical to TRBD2. Looked up from germline, CDR1 is SGHTA and CDR2 is FQGNSA. Trimming took 2 bases from V and 1 from J; bases not matched to a gene: 7. The CDR3 spans 16 residues. CDR3 DNA sequence: TGTGCCAGCAGCTTACTTCTAGCGGCACCCCAAGAGACCCAGTACTTC. It translates to CASSLLLAAPQETQYF.

The V and J genes are TRBV19 and TRBJ1-4, with D unresolved. Trimming took 6 bases from V and 0 from J, leaving 11 bases between them. The CDR3 totals 15 residues. Germline V gene data show CDR1 as LNHDA and CDR2 as SQIVND (reference sequence). The CDR3 is CASSPTSATNEKLFF. CDR3 nucleotide sequence: TGTGCCAGTAGCCCGACAAGTGCAACTAATGAAAAACTGTTTTTT.

V is TRBV28 and J is TRBJ2-1, with D possibly TRBD2 on 5 matching bases. This CDR3 region has 14 residues. V was clipped by 7 bases and J by 7 bases, with 17 bases between them. Germline V gene lookup returns CDR1 MDHEN and CDR2 SYDVKM. The CDR3 DNA reads as TGTGCCAGCACTTTGGTAGGGAGTAGGAATGAGCAGTTCTTC. This codes for CASTLVGSRNEQFF.

The genes are TRBV11-3 and TRBJ2-7; D remains unclear. Germline V CDR1 and CDR2: SGHNT, YENEEA. This CDR3 comprises 12 residues. Trimming took 10 bases from V and 0 from J, leaving 10 bases between them. The CDR3 loop reads CATPGFSYEQYF. The CDR3 DNA sequence: TGTGCCACACCAGGATTCTCCTACGAGCAGTACTTC.

The rearrangement links TRBV7-9 to TRBJ2-1, with D perhaps TRBD2 (7 bases). V lost 1 base and J lost 10, with 17 bases in between. The CDR3 is made up of 15 amino acids. The germline gives CDR1 SEHNR, CDR2 FQNEAQ (reference sequence). The CDR3 is CASSLGGLAAGEQFF. The DNA of the CDR3 is TGTGCCAGCAGCTTAGGGGGGCTAGCGGCGGGCGAGCAGTTCTTC.

This clone was counted once. The chain links TRBV30 to TRBJ1-4; tentatively, D is TRBD1 (6 bases). The CDR3 has 12 residues. Trimming removed 2 bases from V and 7 bases from J, with 8 bases in between. The germline CDR1 and CDR2 sequences are GTSNPN and SVGIG (reference sequence). CDR3 DNA: TGTGCCTGGAGTTTACAGGGTGAAAAACTGTTTTTT. It encodes CAWSLQGEKLFF.

The chain recombines TRBV10-1 with TRBJ1-1, with D unclear. Germline CDR1 is WNHNN and CDR2 is SYGVQD (reference sequence). V lost 3 bases and J 6 bases, leaving 14 bases between the germline ends. This CDR3 is 14 amino acids long. CDR3 residues: CASSDRRFTPEAFF. CDR3 nucleotide sequence: TGCGCCAGCAGTGACCGGCGGTTTACGCCTGAAGCTTTCTTT.

The V gene is TRBV28, the J gene TRBJ1-2, with 8 bases aligning to TRBD1. V lost 8 bases and J lost 0; bases outside the gene matches: 14. The germline gives CDR1 MDHEN, CDR2 SYDVKM. CDR3 size: 17 residues. The CDR3 DNA sequence: TGTGCCAGCTCCAGACAGGGGATAAAGTTAGCTAACTATGGCTACACCTTC. It yields the protein CASSRQGIKLANYGYTF.

V usage is TRBV28 and J usage is TRBJ2-7, with 8 positions matching TRBD2. V lost 3 bases and J lost 6; bases outside the gene matches: 4. CDR1 and CDR2 (germline): MDHEN, SYDVKM. The CDR3 runs to 13 residues. This CDR3 is CASSFAGGVEQYF. In DNA form, the CDR3 reads TGTGCCAGCAGTTTTGCGGGAGGCGTCGAGCAGTACTTC.

The chain combines TRBV7-2 with TRBJ2-3, with D perhaps matching TRBD2 (6 bases). The CDR3 runs 14 residues. Germline V gene data show CDR1 as SGHTA and CDR2 as FQGNSA. The germline V and J ends were trimmed by 5 bases and 3 bases, with 12 bases remaining between them. For the CDR3, the DNA is TGTGCCAGCAGCCCCGGACTACCTACAGATACGCAGTATTTT. It encodes CASSPGLPTDTQYF.

V and J are TRBV13 and TRBJ2-1, with D possibly TRBD1 on 5 matching bases. Germline CDR1 is PRHDT and CDR2 is FYEKMQ (reference sequence). This CDR3 has 16 amino acids. Trimming pared 7 bases from V and 4 bases from J, leaving 20 bases between. For the CDR3, the DNA is TGTGCCAGCACCCAAGGGCTGTCTGGGGCTTACAATGAGCAGTTCTTC. Protein sequence: CASTQGLSGAYNEQFF.

The chain is built from TRBV5-1 and TRBJ2-3; 9 positions match TRBD1. This CDR3 contains 16 residues. Germline V lookup: CDR1 SGHRS, CDR2 YFSETQ. With V trimmed by 4 bases and J by 1 base, 7 bases remained unmatched. This chain's CDR3 is CASSPPTGGGTDTQYF. CDR3 DNA sequence: TGCGCCAGCAGCCCCCCGACAGGGGGGGGCACAGATACGCAGTATTTT. Full variable domain (missing parts from reference TRBV5-1 and TRBJ2-3): KAGVTQTPRYLIKTRGQQVTLSCSPISGHRSVSWYQQTPGQGLQFLFEYFSETQRNKGNFPGRFSGRQFSNSRSEMNVSTLELGDSALYLCASSPPTGGGTDTQYFGPGTRLTVL.

The V and J genes are TRBV2 and TRBJ2-7; D possibly corresponds to TRBD2 (6 bases). The CDR3 has 14 residues. Deletions cut 9 bases from V and 2 bases from J, with 17 bases between. Germline V gene data show CDR1 as SNHLY and CDR2 as FYNNEI. The CDR3 sequence is CASTGARSAYEQYF. The CDR3 DNA is TGTGCCAGTACGGGAGCAAGATCAGCCTACGAGCAGTACTTC.

This rearrangement joins TRBV28 to TRBJ1-6; D unclear. This CDR3 spans 15 amino acids. Trimming pared 5 bases from V and 9 bases from J, leaving 17 bases between. Germline CDR1 MDHEN, CDR2 SYDVKM. The CDR3 bases are TGTGCCAGCAGTGGTACTCTTGGTCGCGGTTCACCCCTCCACTTT. Its protein is CASSGTLGRGSPLHF.

CDR3 region: CASSQEGTRVGTQYF. CDR3 DNA: TGTGCCAGCAGCCAAGAGGGCACGCGAGTGGGGACCCAGTACTTC. V usage is TRBV14 and J usage is TRBJ2-5; D call uncertain. Germline-derived CDR1 and CDR2 are SGHDN and FVKESK. The CDR3 loop spans 15 amino acids. V was pared by 0 bases and J by 7 bases, with 15 bases between.